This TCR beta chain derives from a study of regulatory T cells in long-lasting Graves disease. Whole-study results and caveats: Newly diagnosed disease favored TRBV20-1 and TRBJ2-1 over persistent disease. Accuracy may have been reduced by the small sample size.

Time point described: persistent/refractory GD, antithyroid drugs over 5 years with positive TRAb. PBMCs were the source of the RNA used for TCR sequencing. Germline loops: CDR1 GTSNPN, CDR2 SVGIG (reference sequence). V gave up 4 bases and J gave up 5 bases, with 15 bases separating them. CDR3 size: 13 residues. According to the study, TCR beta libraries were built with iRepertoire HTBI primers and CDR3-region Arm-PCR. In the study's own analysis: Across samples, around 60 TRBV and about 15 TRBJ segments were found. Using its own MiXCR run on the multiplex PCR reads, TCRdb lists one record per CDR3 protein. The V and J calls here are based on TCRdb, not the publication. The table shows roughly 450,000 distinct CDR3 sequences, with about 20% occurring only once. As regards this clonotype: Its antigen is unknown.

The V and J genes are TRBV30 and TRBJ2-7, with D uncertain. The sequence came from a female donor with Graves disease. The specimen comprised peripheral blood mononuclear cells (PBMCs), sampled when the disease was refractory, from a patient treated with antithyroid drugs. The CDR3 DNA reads TGTGCCTGGAATACCCAACCTTGGGACGAGCAGTACTTC. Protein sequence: CAWNTQPWDEQYF.